These 27 T cell receptor beta chains originate from one sample sequenced in a study of response to subunit inactivated influenza vaccine. TCRdb reprocessed the RT-PCR reads via MiXCR and lists one record per CDR3 protein. The repertoire holds about 650,000 distinct CDR3 sequences, around 15% seen once, with about 7.6% in the top ten. The material sequenced was PBMCs from blood, taken roughly 15 days before vaccination. Receptors were obtained from a man in his fifties who received an inactivated influenza vaccine.

This clonotype was recorded a few times. V usage is TRBV28 and J usage is TRBJ1-5; D is perhaps TRBD1 (6 bases). There are 14 residues in the CDR3. The V end lost 2 bases, the J end lost 4 bases, and 9 bases lay between the germline ends. Germline V gene data show CDR1 as MDHEN and CDR2 as SYDVKM. CDR3 amino acids: CASSLRRGNQPQHF. DNA of the CDR3: TGTGCCAGCAGTTTAAGGAGGGGGAATCAGCCCCAGCATTTT.

The table lists this clonotype with a few counts. The V call is TRBV11-2, the J call TRBJ2-7; TRBD2 aligns across 10 bases. Germline CDR1 reads SGHAT; CDR2 reads FQNNGV. This CDR3 comprises 17 residues. With 6 bases clipped from V and 1 base from J, the junction kept 12 bases outside the gene matches. The CDR3 region is CASRVGLAEGRSYEQYF. As DNA, the CDR3 is TGTGCCAGCAGGGTAGGACTAGCGGAGGGAAGATCCTACGAGCAGTACTTC.

This rearrangement joins TRBV6-5 to TRBJ2-7; perhaps TRBD2 as D (5 bases). V lost 2 bases and J lost 6, with 11 bases in between. From germline, CDR1 is MNHEY and CDR2 SVGAGI. This CDR3 region has 13 residues. The CDR3 sequence: CASSYAEVSEQYF. In nucleotides, the CDR3 is TGTGCCAGCAGTTACGCGGAGGTTAGCGAGCAGTACTTC.

This sequence joins TRBV29-1 and TRBJ2-1; 9 nucleotides match TRBD2. The CDR3 runs to 12 residues. V lost 5 bases and J lost 10; bases outside the gene matches: 6. CDR1 and CDR2 from the germline V gene are SQVTM and ANQGSEA. Here the CDR3 reads CSVCLTSGEQFF. In DNA, the CDR3 is TGCAGCGTTTGTTTGACTAGCGGCGAGCAGTTCTTC.

The gene calls are TRBV3-1 and TRBJ1-4; 9 bases are shared with TRBD1. V trimming: 2 bases; J trimming: 4 bases; junction bases outside the gene matches: 5. This CDR3 region has 16 residues. CDR1 and CDR2 from the germline V gene are LGHDT and YNNKEL (reference sequence). The CDR3 loop reads CASSQHRGRVNEKLFF. CDR3 DNA: TGTGCCAGCAGCCAACACAGGGGGCGCGTTAATGAAAAACTGTTTTTT.

This clonotype was detected ten times or more. The CDR3 reads CAGEIRDGYEQYF. The DNA for the CDR3 is TGTGCCGGAGAGATACGGGACGGCTACGAGCAGTACTTC. The chain carries TRBV30 and TRBJ2-7; the D gene could be TRBD1 or TRBD2 (5 bases each). Germline CDR1 reads GTSNPN; CDR2 reads SVGIG (reference sequence). V was shortened by 8 bases and J by 3 bases, with 17 bases between the two germline ends. CDR3 length: 13 amino acids.

This clonotype has just a few counts. The chain uses TRBV12-3 or TRBV12-4 and TRBJ2-3, with D uncertain. CDR3 length: 13 residues. V was trimmed by 4 bases and J by 2 bases, leaving 7 bases between them. The CDR3, as DNA: TGTGCCAGCAGTTATCAGGTCACAGATACGCAGTATTTT. Protein product: CASSYQVTDTQYF.

This clonotype was detected only a few times. The gene calls are TRBV28 and TRBJ2-7, with D tentatively TRBD2 (6 bases). Germline V gene sequence: CDR1 MDHEN, CDR2 SYDVKM. The V gene lost 8 bases and the J gene lost 0 bases, with 17 bases spanning the gap. This CDR3 contains 15 residues. The CDR3 loop reads CASVSGSGSSYEQYF. The DNA for the CDR3 is TGTGCCAGCGTCTCCGGGTCCGGGAGCTCCTACGAGCAGTACTTC.

The chain couples TRBV23-1 to TRBJ2-2, with 8 bases lining up with TRBD1. TRBV23-1 is an open reading frame whose function is uncertain. Germline trimming cut 2 bases from V and 5 bases from J; bases unmatched to any gene: 10. There are 17 residues in the CDR3. The CDR3 DNA reads as TGCGCCAGCAGTCAACCGGACAGGGTGTTTCGTACCGGGGAGCTGTTTTTT. Translated: CASSQPDRVFRTGELFF.

V and J are TRBV9 and TRBJ2-1; 9 nucleotides align to TRBD1. Germline-derived CDR1 and CDR2 are SGDLS and YYNGEE. The CDR3 extends over 16 amino acids. V was clipped by 5 bases and J by 5 bases; unmatched bases: 11. Written as DNA, the CDR3 is TGTGCCAGCAGTGAAACCGGGACAGGGCTTGACAATGAGCAGTTCTTC. Amino acid sequence: CASSETGTGLDNEQFF.

A few counts support this clonotype. The rearrangement joins TRBV12-3 or TRBV12-4 to TRBJ1-2; D is possibly TRBD1 (5 bases). The CDR3 spans 13 residues. V lost 3 bases and J lost 8, with 13 bases in between. CDR3 amino acids: CASSFRVEGGYTF. Here the CDR3 DNA reads TGTGCCAGCAGTTTCCGGGTTGAGGGGGGCTACACCTTC.

In this sample, this clonotype turned up a few times. The chain joins TRBV5-1 to TRBJ1-3; D unresolved. This CDR3 has 14 residues. Trimming left V 6 bases short and J 0 bases short, with 10 bases between. Per germline, CDR1 SGHRS and CDR2 YFSETQ. The CDR3 sequence is CASIIGFSGNTIYF. The CDR3 nucleotides are TGCGCCAGCATCATTGGGTTCTCTGGAAACACCATATATTTT. The full variable domain, completed using reference TRBV5-1 and TRBJ1-3, is KAGVTQTPRYLIKTRGQQVTLSCSPISGHRSVSWYQQTPGQGLQFLFEYFSETQRNKGNFPGRFSGRQFSNSRSEMNVSTLELGDSALYLCASIIGFSGNTIYFGEGSWLTVV.

This clonotype was recorded at least ten times. The J gene is TRBJ2-6, the V gene TRBV15, with no clear D. This CDR3 has 16 amino acids. Trimming took off 0 bases at V and 2 bases at J, with 8 bases between the two ends. The germline gives CDR1 LNHNV, CDR2 YYDKDF (reference sequence). The DNA for the CDR3 is TGTGCCACCAGCAGAGATCTGGTGGCTGGGGCCAACGTCCTGACTTTC. Amino acids: CATSRDLVAGANVLTF.

This clonotype was seen a few times. This chain uses TRBV7-9 with TRBJ2-3; perhaps TRBD2 as D (6 bases). The CDR3 has 16 amino acids. Germline V CDR1 and CDR2: SEHNR, FQNEAQ (reference sequence). With 2 bases removed from V and 5 bases from J, the gap between germline ends came to 17 bases. The CDR3: CASSLYAGLQGDTQYF. The CDR3 region has the DNA TGTGCCAGCAGCTTATACGCGGGACTTCAAGGAGATACGCAGTATTTT.

This clonotype was seen more than once but under ten times. The J gene is TRBJ2-7, the V gene TRBV5-1, with 10 bases aligning to TRBD1. V dropped 1 base and J dropped 1; count of bases not matched to a gene: 5. CDR1 SGHRS and CDR2 YFSETQ come from the germline V gene. This CDR3 comprises 16 residues. The CDR3 here is CASSLPGQGRSYEQYF. The CDR3 DNA reads TGCGCCAGCAGCTTGCCGGGACAGGGGAGGTCCTACGAGCAGTACTTC. Complete variable domain (other parts from reference TRBV5-1 and TRBJ2-7): KAGVTQTPRYLIKTRGQQVTLSCSPISGHRSVSWYQQTPGQGLQFLFEYFSETQRNKGNFPGRFSGRQFSNSRSEMNVSTLELGDSALYLCASSLPGQGRSYEQYFGPGTRLTVT.

The chain has TRBV12-3 or TRBV12-4 and TRBJ2-5; TRBD1 agrees at 7 bases. The CDR3 loop spans 14 amino acids. Losses at the gene ends were 5 bases for V and 2 bases for J; bases not matched to a gene: 5. Here the CDR3 reads CASSIRQGQETQYF. CDR3 bases: TGTGCCAGCAGTATCAGACAGGGACAAGAGACCCAGTACTTC.

This clonotype showed up just a few times. This chain links TRBV29-1 with TRBJ2-7, with a possible D match to TRBD2 (5 bases). Germline-derived CDR1 and CDR2 are SQVTM and ANQGSEA. V was pared by 6 bases and J by 5 bases, with 17 bases between. The CDR3 runs to 13 residues. Here the CDR3 DNA reads TGCAGCGTCGCAGAAGTGGAGGAAAACGAGCAGTACTTC. Protein sequence: CSVAEVEENEQYF.

This CDR3 is CASSSGLAGGLSYNEQFF. CDR3 sequence (DNA): TGTGCCAGCAGCTCTGGACTAGCGGGGGGGCTTTCCTACAATGAGCAGTTCTTC. The chain recombines TRBV5-6 with TRBJ2-1, with 15 nucleotides matching TRBD2. The CDR3 runs to 18 residues. The germline gives CDR1 SGHDT, CDR2 YYEEEE. V shed 3 bases and J 1 base; nucleotides not matched to a gene: 5.

The CDR3, as DNA: TGTGCCACCATAGGGCCTTACTACGAGCAGTACTTC. Protein: CATIGPYYEQYF. This chain uses TRBV7-9 with TRBJ2-7, with D unresolved. Germline CDR1 and CDR2: SEHNR and FQNEAQ (reference sequence). V shed 10 bases and J shed 3 bases, with 13 bases lying between them. The CDR3 covers 12 residues. Drawing the rest from reference TRBV7-9 and TRBJ2-7, the complete variable domain is DTGVSQNPRHKITKRGQNVTFRCDPISEHNRLYWYRQTLGQGPEFLTYFQNEAQLEKSRLLSDRFSAERPKGSFSTLEIQRTEQGDSAMYLCATIGPYYEQYFGPGTRLTVT.

V and J are TRBV5-6 and TRBJ2-7; TRBD1 is a possible D gene (6 bases). Germline lookup yields CDR1 SGHDT and CDR2 YYEEEE. The V end was cut by 5 bases, the J end by 7 bases, with 19 bases between. This CDR3 contains 14 residues. The chain's CDR3 is CASSHRDPYVEQYF. The CDR3 bases are TGTGCCAGCAGTCACAGGGACCCTTACGTAGAGCAGTACTTC.

This clonotype was counted a few times. V usage is TRBV5-1 and J usage is TRBJ1-2; no reliable D call. In germline, CDR1 is SGHRS, CDR2 YFSETQ. The ends were cut back, 4 bases at V and 0 bases at J, with 22 bases in the middle. The CDR3 sequence is 18 residues long. The CDR3 here is CASSPGFRRVSANYGYTF. The DNA for the CDR3 is TGCGCCAGCAGCCCGGGATTTAGAAGGGTCAGCGCTAACTATGGCTACACCTTC.

This clonotype was seen only a few times. This sequence joins TRBV27 and TRBJ2-1; no firm D call. The V gene's germline CDR1 is MNHEY and CDR2 SMNVEV (reference sequence). The CDR3 spans 15 residues. V was clipped by 5 bases and J by 9 bases, with 20 bases between them. The CDR3 DNA sequence: TGTGCCAGCAGTCCCCGTTGGACCCGGACGACTGAGCAGTTCTTC. This gives the protein CASSPRWTRTTEQFF.

This clonotype was observed a few times. The chain recombines TRBV7-2 with TRBJ2-1; 7 nucleotides match TRBD1. The CDR3 length is 16 residues. V was clipped by 5 bases and J by 9 bases; unmatched bases: 16. Looked up from germline, CDR1 is SGHTA and CDR2 is FQGNSA. CDR3 DNA sequence: TGTGCCAGCAGCGCGCGACAGGGAACGGGGAAGGGTGAGCAGTTCTTC. It translates to CASSARQGTGKGEQFF.

V and J are TRBV6-2 or TRBV6-3 and TRBJ2-1, with D tentatively TRBD2 (5 bases). Trimming took 10 bases from V and 2 from J, leaving 15 bases between them. This CDR3 is built from 14 residues. Germline assignment: CDR1 MNHEY and CDR2 SVGEGT. CDR3 nucleotides: TGTGCCACCAACGGGGTGTCCCCCTACAATGAGCAGTTCTTC. This sequence encodes CATNGVSPYNEQFF.

This clonotype was recorded many times. The chain employs TRBV4-3 and TRBJ2-2, with D tentatively TRBD2 (6 bases). The germline V gene has CDR1 LGHNA and CDR2 YSLEER. The CDR3 is 17 amino acids. V lost 2 bases and J 0 bases, leaving 13 bases between the germline ends. CDR3 nucleotides: TGCGCCAGCAGCCAACGGCCGGCGGGGACGAACACCGGGGAGCTGTTTTTT. This translates into CASSQRPAGTNTGELFF.

Comment on this clonotype: This may stem from a read error, because a much larger clone lies one nucleotide away. This chain joins TRBV5-6 and TRBJ1-5; TRBD1 might be the D (5 bases). CDR1 and CDR2 from the germline V gene are SGHDT and YYEEEE. CDR3 size: 12 residues. In nucleotides, the CDR3 is TGTGCCATCAGCAGGGACGATCAGCCCCAGCATTTT. Its protein product is CAISRDDQPQHF.

This chain connects TRBV18 to TRBJ2-5; D uncertain. The CDR3 runs 14 residues. V was pared by 2 bases and J by 2 bases, with 9 bases between. Germline CDR1 KGHSH, CDR2 LQKENI. As DNA, the CDR3 is TGTGCCAGCTCACCATCTCGTGGACAAGAGACCCAGTACTTC. Encoded protein: CASSPSRGQETQYF. The full variable domain, completed using reference TRBV18 and TRBJ2-5, is NAGVMQNPRHLVRRRGQEARLRCSPMKGHSHVYWYRQLPEEGLKFMVYLQKENIIDESGMPKERFSAEFPKEGPSILRIQQVVRGDSAAYFCASSPSRGQETQYFGPGTRLLVL.